The present T cell receptor (beta chain) was sequenced within a study of blood T cells in healthy people across ages. Study-wide results and caveats: Unsorted PBMC material precluded a definitive naive versus antigen-experienced comparison.

V gave up 3 bases and J gave up 0 bases, with 12 bases separating them. From germline, CDR1 is KGHSH and CDR2 LQKENI. The length of the CDR3 is 17 residues. Samples had at least 7 million PBMCs isolated from them. Total RNA amounts of at least 6 micrograms were extracted per sample. A note on this clonotype: The antigen remains unidentified.

A second about 7 to 12 cycle PCR used barcoded and J-beta primers. The template-switch adaptor, which had 12 random nucleotides, put a tag on each cDNA molecule. TCRdb independently ran MiXCR on the 5' RACE reads; one entry per CDR3 protein. This sample carries around 1,500,000 distinct CDR3 sequences, around 39% of them seen once, and the ten largest clones take 6.5% to 10%. The sequenced sample was blood. This chain links TRBV18 with TRBJ2-6; D not resolved. The TCR sequence derives from a woman younger than 35 in good health. As DNA, the CDR3 is TGTGCCAGCTCACCGGTGATAGAAAGCTCTGGGGCCAACGTCCTGACTTTC. As protein: CASSPVIESSGANVLTF.